The 24 T cell receptor beta chains presented below share a single source sample, sequenced in a study of metastatic and nonmetastatic thyroid tumors. TCRdb redid the clone calls on the PCR reads using MiXCR. Here the sample spans roughly 14,000 clones, 30% to 40% being singletons. No patient received treatment before thyroid surgery. The material sequenced was tumor tissue. These receptors all come from a female donor with papillary thyroid cancer or a benign thyroid nodule (not recorded which). Some clones in this sample may be carry-over from other donors' samples.

The table lists this clone with a few counts. The J gene is TRBJ2-1, the V gene TRBV5-1; 7 bases are shared with TRBD2. The trim removed 0 bases at V and 6 bases at J, leaving 6 bases unmatched. Germline CDR1 reads SGHRS; CDR2 reads YFSETQ. The CDR3 length is 15 residues. CDR3 DNA: TGCGCCAGCAGCTTGGATGTTAGCGGGTTCAATGAGCAGTTCTTC. This translates into CASSLDVSGFNEQFF.

By sample fraction, this clone is medium-sized. The chain links TRBV20-1 to TRBJ2-7; unclear D gene. Trimming took off 3 bases at V and 1 base at J, with 16 bases between the two ends. Germline V gives CDR1 DFQATT, CDR2 SNEGSKA (reference sequence). The CDR3 totals 15 residues. The CDR3 protein is CSASGSLSGSYEQYF. The CDR3, as DNA: TGCAGTGCTAGCGGATCCCTCTCAGGTTCCTACGAGCAGTACTTC.

V and J are TRBV7-6 and TRBJ1-5; 7 nucleotides match TRBD1. The germline V gene has CDR1 SGHVS and CDR2 FNYEAQ. The CDR3 extends over 15 amino acids. V was clipped by 6 bases and J by 4 bases; unmatched bases: 9. The CDR3 loop reads CASSVGQRKNQPQHF. In DNA, the CDR3 is TGTGCCAGCAGTGTGGGACAGAGAAAAAATCAGCCCCAGCATTTT. The full variable domain, its missing parts supplied by reference TRBV7-6 and TRBJ1-5, is GAGVSQSPRYKVTKRGQDVALRCDPISGHVSLYWYRQALGQGPEFLTYFNYEAQQDKSGLPNDRFSAERPEGSISTLTIQRTEQRDSAMYRCASSVGQRKNQPQHFGDGTRLSIL.

This chain joins TRBV20-1 and TRBJ2-1; no definite D call. Germline-derived CDR1 and CDR2 are DFQATT and SNEGSKA (reference sequence). The CDR3 is 15 amino acids. V lost 0 bases to trimming and J lost 2 bases, with 11 bases between them. The CDR3 DNA is TGCAGTGCTAGAGACTCACTCCTACCCTACAATGAGCAGTTCTTC. It translates to CSARDSLLPYNEQFF.

This chain links TRBV20-1 with TRBJ1-5; tentatively, D is TRBD1 (5 bases). The germline V and J ends were trimmed by 7 bases and 7 bases, with 17 bases remaining between them. CDR1 and CDR2 from the germline V gene are DFQATT and SNEGSKA (reference sequence). This CDR3 has 13 residues. The CDR3 loop is CSVGKAGLQPQHF. The CDR3 DNA sequence: TGCAGTGTTGGAAAGGCAGGGCTACAGCCCCAGCATTTT.

This clone is categorized as medium-sized. This chain links TRBV14 with TRBJ1-1, with 7 bases fitting TRBD1. The CDR3 extends over 13 amino acids. Germline CDR1 is SGHDN and CDR2 is FVKESK. Trimming at V came to 5 bases and at J to 5 bases, leaving 5 bases not matched to a gene. CDR3 amino acids: CASSTTGRTEAFF. As DNA, the CDR3 is TGTGCCAGCAGCACGACAGGGAGGACTGAAGCTTTCTTT. Full variable domain (remainder filled in from reference TRBV14 and TRBJ1-1): EAGVTQFPSHSVIEKGQTVTLRCDPISGHDNLYWYRRVMGKEIKFLLHFVKESKQDESGMPNNRFLAERTGGTYSTLKVQPAELEDSGVYFCASSTTGRTEAFFGQGTRLTVV.

This clone is medium-sized (0.01 to 0.1%) in the sample. J is TRBJ1-4 and V is TRBV20-1; TRBD1 might be the D (5 bases). V was shortened by 0 bases and J by 1 base, with 9 bases between the two germline ends. Per the germline V gene, CDR1 is DFQATT and CDR2 is SNEGSKA (reference sequence). This CDR3 contains 15 residues. CDR3 loop: CSARDQGVTNEKLFF. The CDR3 DNA sequence: TGCAGTGCTAGAGATCAAGGGGTAACTAATGAAAAACTGTTTTTT.

In its sample, this clone was seen many times. CDR3 protein: CASSPREGNQPQHF. CDR3 DNA: TGCGCCAGCAGCCCGAGGGAGGGGAATCAGCCCCAGCATTTT. The chain is built from TRBV4-1 and TRBJ1-5; possibly TRBD1 for D (5 bases). Per germline, CDR1 MGHRA and CDR2 YSYEKL. The CDR3 loop spans 14 amino acids. Trimming took off 4 bases at V and 4 bases at J, with 11 bases between the two ends.

This clone came up a few times. The chain uses TRBV10-2 and TRBJ1-2; TRBD1 matches at 8 bases. Germline CDR1 reads WSHSY; CDR2 reads SAAADI. The CDR3 length is 13 residues. V was pared by 7 bases and J by 7 bases, with 8 bases of the junction left unmatched. The CDR3 DNA sequence: TGCGCCAGCACCCGACAGGGGATCCGTGGCTACACCTTC. It specifies CASTRQGIRGYTF.

The chain uses TRBV11-2 and TRBJ2-1; D may be TRBD1 or TRBD2 (6 bases each). CDR1 and CDR2 from the germline V gene are SGHAT and FQNNGV. There are 17 residues in the CDR3. V lost 3 bases and J lost 6, with 21 bases in between. The CDR3 coding sequence is TGTGCCAGCAGCTTGGGCGACATATCGGGGGCCGGCAATGAGCAGTTCTTC. Protein sequence: CASSLGDISGAGNEQFF.

The chain is built from TRBV20-1 and TRBJ2-7, with a weak D call TRBD1 (7 bases). Trimming cost V 5 bases and J 5 bases, with 22 bases left between them. CDR3 size: 15 residues. Germline V CDR1 and CDR2: DFQATT, SNEGSKA (reference sequence). The chain's CDR3 is CSASQGGLREDEQYF. The CDR3 DNA is TGCAGTGCTTCCCAGGGGGGCCTAAGAGAGGACGAGCAGTACTTC.

By sample share, this clone is medium-sized. The chain links TRBV24-1 to TRBJ2-1, with TRBD1 matching 11 bases. In germline, CDR1 is KGHDR, CDR2 SFDVKD. The CDR3 covers 14 residues. V trimming: 10 bases; J trimming: 1 base; junction bases outside the gene matches: 2. In DNA form, the CDR3 reads TGTGCCACAGGACAGGGGGCTTCCTACAATGAGCAGTTCTTC. Its translation: CATGQGASYNEQFF.

The chain combines TRBV6-2 or TRBV6-3 with TRBJ2-5, with 12 bases that match TRBD2. The J call may be wrong; the DNA end is better matched by TRBJ2-1. The CDR3 length is 15 residues. CDR1 MNHEY and CDR2 SVGEGT come from the germline V gene. DNA of the CDR3: TGTGCCAGCAGGCCGGGACTAGCGGGTGTAGAGAGCCAGTTCTTC. Amino acid sequence: CASRPGLAGVESQFF.

This clone was seen many times. The rearrangement joins TRBV28 to TRBJ1-5; D gene unclear. CDR3 length: 14 residues. V lost 5 bases and J 5 bases, leaving 13 bases between the germline ends. CDR1 and CDR2 from the germline V gene are MDHEN and SYDVKM. Written as DNA, the CDR3 is TGTGCCAGCAGTGGAGGGAGGTGGGATCAGCCCCAGCATTTT. It encodes CASSGGRWDQPQHF.

The sample holds many counts of this clone. CDR3 in DNA: TGTGCCAGCAGCTTAGCGAGGGGGGTTGGCTACACCTTC. Translating it yields CASSLARGVGYTF. The V gene is TRBV7-6, the J gene TRBJ1-2; D is possibly TRBD1 (6 bases). Germline CDR1 is SGHVS and CDR2 is FNYEAQ. Trimming took 0 bases from V and 7 from J, leaving 9 bases between them. The CDR3 contains 13 residues.

This clone came up many times. A much larger clone differs from this one at a single base, so this may be a read error. The sample carries other DNA sequences with the same CDR3. The chain recombines TRBV2 with TRBJ2-3, with unresolved D. Germline V lookup: CDR1 SNHLY, CDR2 FYNNEI. The CDR3 runs 13 residues. Deletions cut 4 bases from V and 4 bases from J, with 9 bases between. The CDR3 DNA reads TGTGCCAGCAGTGTTTTGTCTGCAGATACGCAGTATTTT. Translated: CASSVLSADTQYF.

In its sample, this clone ranks as medium-sized. The chain couples TRBV11-2 to TRBJ2-7; D not resolved. Germline CDR1 and CDR2: SGHAT and FQNNGV. Trimming took 4 bases from V and 6 from J, leaving 10 bases between them. This CDR3 spans 12 amino acids. The CDR3 DNA reads as TGTGCCAGCAGCTCCCCCCTCGGCGAGCAGTACTTC. Translated, it gives CASSSPLGEQYF.

Comments on this clone: The junction does not match germline at one end; this may be a read error. The chain joins TRBV10-3 to TRBJ1-2, with unresolved D. CDR1 and CDR2 from the germline V gene are ENHRY and SYGVKD. The CDR3 spans 14 residues. CDR3 nucleotide sequence: TGTGCTATCAGTGAGCCAAGGACCCCCTATGGCTACACCTTC. Translated: CAISEPRTPYGYTF.

V is TRBV5-1 and J is TRBJ2-1; 16 bases agree with TRBD2. V lost 5 bases, J lost 4 bases, and 6 bases stayed unmatched. Germline V gene lookup returns CDR1 SGHRS and CDR2 YFSETQ. This CDR3 is 17 amino acids long. The CDR3 loop reads CASRPGLAGGPYNEQFF. The DNA of the CDR3 is TGCGCCAGCAGACCGGGACTAGCGGGAGGGCCGTACAATGAGCAGTTCTTC.

This clone was recorded many times. The J gene is TRBJ1-3, the V gene TRBV11-2; no definite D call. Germline CDR1 and CDR2: SGHAT and FQNNGV. V lost 1 base, J lost 0 bases, and 13 bases lay in between. The CDR3 is made up of 17 amino acids. DNA for the CDR3: TGTGCCAGCAGCTTAGGATCGGGCGGGTCCTCTGGAAACACCATATATTTT. It specifies CASSLGSGGSSGNTIYF. Supplemented by reference TRBV11-2 and TRBJ1-3, the full variable domain reads EAGVAQSPRYKIIEKRQSVAFWCNPISGHATLYWYQQILGQGPKLLIQFQNNGVVDDSQLPKDRFSAERLKGVDSTLKIQPAKLEDSAVYLCASSLGSGGSSGNTIYFGEGSWLTVV.

This clone is medium-sized within its sample. The chain is built from TRBV19 and TRBJ1-4; possibly TRBD1 for D (5 bases). Germline CDR1 LNHDA, CDR2 SQIVND (reference sequence). V was clipped by 4 bases and J by 8 bases, with 8 bases between them. The CDR3 contains 12 residues. The CDR3 protein is CASSTGLEKLFF. The CDR3 coding sequence is TGTGCCAGTAGTACAGGGTTGGAAAAACTGTTTTTT.

V is TRBV11-3 and J is TRBJ2-7; 8 bases match TRBD2. The CDR3 is made up of 14 amino acids. CDR1 and CDR2 (germline): SGHNT, YENEEA. V was pared by 5 bases and J by 4 bases, with 7 bases of the junction left unmatched. As DNA, the CDR3 is TGTGCCAGCAGCCTGTATCAGCGGGAGTACGAGCAGTACTTC. Protein: CASSLYQREYEQYF.

This clone is classed as medium-sized. This CDR3 reads CASSIEQGDRNQPQHF. Written as DNA, the CDR3 is TGTGCCAGTAGTATAGAACAGGGAGATCGCAATCAGCCCCAGCATTTT. The chain has TRBV19 and TRBJ1-5, with D maybe TRBD1 (6 bases). This CDR3 is 16 amino acids long. V lost 0 bases, J lost 2 bases, and 11 bases lay in between. Germline lookup yields CDR1 LNHDA and CDR2 SQIVND (reference sequence).

This clone was seen more than once but under ten times. This chain joins TRBV6-1 and TRBJ1-2; D might be TRBD1 (5 bases). The length of the CDR3 is 12 residues. V dropped 9 bases and J dropped 6 bases, with 14 bases sitting between them. Germline CDR1 MNHNS, CDR2 SASEGT. Written as DNA, the CDR3 is TGTGCCAGTGTTGTCGGGGGTAATGGCTACACCTTC. This gives the protein CASVVGGNGYTF.